Here is one TCR beta chain with its context. V lost 5 bases, J lost 6 bases, and 16 bases lay in between. In germline, CDR1 is SGHVS, CDR2 FQNEAQ. This CDR3 comprises 14 residues. Clones were sequenced by immunoSEQ multiplex PCR, and TCRdb holds only the in-frame ones, with some missing. The sample has 55,000 or so clones; 80% to 90% are singletons. The sample originates from a study of blood T cell repertoires in COVID-19. The sequencing input was peripheral blood. This TCR was recovered from a man in his sixties with active or convalescent COVID-19. The chain uses TRBV7-8 and TRBJ1-2; perhaps TRBD1 as D (6 bases). This CDR3 is CASSRGGGVDGYTF. CDR3 sequence (DNA): TGTGCCAGCAGCCGGGGAGGGGGAGTGGATGGCTACACCTTC.